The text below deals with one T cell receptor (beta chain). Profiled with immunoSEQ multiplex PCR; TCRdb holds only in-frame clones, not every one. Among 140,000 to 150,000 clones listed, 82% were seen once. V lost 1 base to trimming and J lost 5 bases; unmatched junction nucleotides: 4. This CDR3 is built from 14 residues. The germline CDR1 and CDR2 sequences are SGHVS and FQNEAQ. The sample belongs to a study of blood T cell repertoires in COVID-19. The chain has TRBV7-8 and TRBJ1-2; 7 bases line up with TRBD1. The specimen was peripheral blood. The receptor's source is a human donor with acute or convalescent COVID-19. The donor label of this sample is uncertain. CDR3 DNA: TGTGCCAGCAGCTTAGGACAGGGCGCGTATGGCTACACCTTC. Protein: CASSLGQGAYGYTF. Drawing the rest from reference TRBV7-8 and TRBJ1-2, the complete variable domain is GAGVSQSPRYKVAKRGQDVALRCDPISGHVSLFWYQQALGQGPEFLTYFQNEAQLDKSGLPSDRFFAERPEGSVSTLKIQRTQQEDSAVYLCASSLGQGAYGYTFGSGTRLTVV.